This is a list of T cell receptor beta chains from one sample in a study of blood T cell repertoires in COVID-19. Method: immunoSEQ multiplex PCR; TCRdb's copy keeps in-frame clones and lacks some. This sample has over 400,000 clones, with 70% to 90% found just once. Sequencing was performed on peripheral blood. Receptors were obtained from a woman aged 45-59 years with COVID-19, enrolled during active disease. The conserved cysteine and the conserved F or W are not part of the CDR3 here. A D gene is named only where the DNA matches it firmly. Clone size appears in some rows only: once, few, many, or a class for an expanded clone.

D: TRBD2; J: TRBJ2-1; V: TRBV24-1; size: -; CDR3: ATSRRGVLHNEQF
D: -; J: TRBJ1-3; V: TRBV18; size: -; CDR3: ASSPGSSGSGNTIY
D: TRBD1; J: TRBJ1-6; V: TRBV6-4; size: -; CDR3: ASQADRDSPLH
D: TRBD1; J: TRBJ1-2; V: TRBV19; size: -; CDR3: ASSITRQGRNGYT
D: -; J: TRBJ1-2; V: TRBV5-1; size: -; CDR3: ASRFSRDKGGYT
D: -; J: TRBJ1-2; V: TRBV5-1; size: -; CDR3: ASSLRSQGNYGYT
D: -; J: TRBJ1-6; V: TRBV19; size: -; CDR3: ASLSRGRNSPLH
D: TRBD1; J: TRBJ2-1; V: TRBV5-1; size: -; CDR3: ASSRTGTGVRNEQF
D: -; J: TRBJ1-5; V: TRBV2; size: -; CDR3: ASSPRGGSSSVAQH
D: TRBD1; J: TRBJ2-1; V: TRBV9; size: -; CDR3: ASSPRQGYNEQF
D: -; J: TRBJ2-7; V: TRBV27; size: -; CDR3: ASSFGHLAYEQY
D: -; J: TRBJ2-1; V: TRBV6-6; size: -; CDR3: ASSYSGGGWV
D: -; J: TRBJ1-1; V: TRBV7-9; size: -; CDR3: ASSPRGRTEAF
D: -; J: TRBJ1-5; V: TRBV6-5; size: -; CDR3: ASCRGSNQPQH
D: -; J: TRBJ1-1; V: TRBV5-1; size: -; CDR3: ASSPARDLVGDTEAF
D: -; J: TRBJ2-1; V: TRBV6-5; size: -; CDR3: ASRMRAVNEQF
D: TRBD2; J: TRBJ2-3; V: TRBV3-1/TRBV3-2; size: -; CDR3: ASSHRAGGPTDTQY
D: -; J: TRBJ1-1; V: TRBV11-3; size: -; CDR3: ASSLTVNTEAF
D: -; J: TRBJ1-2; V: TRBV7-2; size: -; CDR3: ASSQPQGYGYT
D: -; J: TRBJ1-5; V: TRBV28; size: few; CDR3: AIPGTGNQPQH
D: -; J: TRBJ2-1; V: TRBV6-1; size: -; CDR3: ASSEAPGNEQF
D: TRBD1; J: TRBJ2-7; V: TRBV20-1; size: once; CDR3: SASLWDRGGEQY